Listed here are 15 T cell receptor beta chains from one sample, sequenced in a study of blood T cell repertoires in COVID-19. Repertoires were generated with immunoSEQ multiplex PCR, while TCRdb's copy carries only in-frame clones and drops some. The sample holds over 450,000 clones, around nine tenths seen once. Sequencing input: peripheral blood. These receptors were taken from a woman between 45 and 65 years old with COVID-19, enrolled during active disease.

The J gene is TRBJ2-7, the V gene TRBV5-4, with TRBD2 matching over 15 bases. J was trimmed by 9 bases and V by 4 bases; bases with no gene match: 14. The CDR3 is made up of 17 amino acids. Germline V gene sequence: CDR1 SGHNT, CDR2 YYREEE (reference sequence). CDR3: CASSGPPAGLAGGRQYF. The DNA for the CDR3 is TGTGCCAGCAGCGGCCCCCCAGCGGGACTAGCGGGGGGTCGGCAGTACTTC.

In nucleotides, the CDR3 is TGTGCCAGCAATCAGCGTACCTTTAACTATGGCTACACCTTC. The encoded protein is CASNQRTFNYGYTF. The J gene is TRBJ1-2, the V gene TRBV25-1; unclear D gene. V was shortened by 7 bases and J by 1 base, with 13 bases between the two germline ends. The germline V gene encodes CDR1 MGHDK and CDR2 SYGVNS. The CDR3 loop spans 14 amino acids.

This clone came up once. The chain links TRBV10-3 to TRBJ1-2; D call uncertain. The CDR3 runs 13 residues. Germline V gene sequence: CDR1 ENHRY, CDR2 SYGVKD. Trimming left V 11 bases short and J 5 bases short, with 18 bases between. The CDR3 here is CAPWERTEYGYTF. CDR3 DNA: TGTGCCCCCTGGGAGCGGACGGAATATGGCTACACCTTC.

About this clone itself: One junction end does not reproduce the germline sequence, and a read error may be involved. Different DNA sequences within this sample yield the same CDR3. This chain joins TRBV12-3 or TRBV12-4 and TRBJ1-5; D is unclear. This CDR3 has 12 amino acids. The CDR3 protein is CASSSGNQPQHF. CDR3 nucleotide sequence: TGTGCCAGCAGCTCAGGCAACCAGCCCCAGCATTTT.

The rearrangement links TRBV6-5 to TRBJ1-6; possibly TRBD1 for D (5 bases). The CDR3 extends over 14 amino acids. Germline V lookup: CDR1 MNHEY, CDR2 SVGAGI. The V end was cut by 5 bases, the J end by 4 bases, with 9 bases between. The CDR3 DNA follows: TGTGCCAGCAGTATCACAGGATATAATTCACCCCTCCACTTT. This codes for CASSITGYNSPLHF.

This rearrangement joins TRBV7-8 to TRBJ2-7; TRBD1 is a possible D gene (6 bases). This CDR3 region has 14 residues. CDR1 and CDR2 from the germline V gene are SGHVS and FQNEAQ. The V end lost 5 bases, the J end lost 7 bases, and 18 bases lay between the germline ends. The CDR3 DNA reads TGTGCCAGCAGCCCAGACAGGATTGCTGGGGAGCAGTACTTC. Its translation: CASSPDRIAGEQYF.

This clone was detected a few times. This sequence joins TRBV19 and TRBJ2-5, with 8 bases identical to TRBD1. There are 15 residues in the CDR3. The germline CDR1 and CDR2 sequences are LNHDA and SQIVND (reference sequence). Trimming took 4 bases from V and 4 from J; bases not matched to a gene: 8. CDR3 sequence (DNA): TGTGCCAGTAGTAGGGGACAGGTCAGAACAGAGACCCAGTACTTC. Its translation is CASSRGQVRTETQYF.

The rearrangement links TRBV11-2 to TRBJ1-3; D gene unclear. V was pared by 5 bases and J by 0 bases, with 14 bases between. Germline CDR1 and CDR2: SGHAT and FQNNGV. This CDR3 spans 16 amino acids. The CDR3 coding sequence is TGTGCCAGCAGCCTGGCGAGGTTCAGCTCTGGAAACACCATATATTTT. It specifies CASSLARFSSGNTIYF.

This chain connects TRBV6-4 to TRBJ2-1; 16 bases fit TRBD2. Trimming took 7 bases from V and 9 from J; bases not matched to a gene: 9. The length of the CDR3 is 16 residues. The germline gives CDR1 MRHNA, CDR2 SNTAGT. The CDR3, as DNA: TGTGCCAGCAACCTGGGGACTAGCGGGGGGGCCAGTGAGCAGTTCTTC. Translation: CASNLGTSGGASEQFF.

This chain uses TRBV27 with TRBJ2-1; TRBD2 might be the D (5 bases). Germline V gene data show CDR1 as MNHEY and CDR2 as SMNVEV (reference sequence). The CDR3 is 14 amino acids. V lost 3 bases and J 0 bases, leaving 6 bases between the germline ends. The CDR3 sequence is CASSFGDSYNEQFF. The CDR3 nucleotides are TGTGCCAGCAGTTTCGGGGACTCCTACAATGAGCAGTTCTTC.

DNA of the CDR3: TGCAGTGCTAGGTCGGGTGGCGAGCAGTACTTC. It is translated as CSARSGGEQYF. This sequence joins TRBV20-1 and TRBJ2-7; no clear D gene. This CDR3 has 11 residues. Germline V gives CDR1 DFQATT, CDR2 SNEGSKA (reference sequence). Trimming took off 3 bases at V and 6 bases at J, with 9 bases between the two ends.

The chain joins TRBV4-1 to TRBJ1-6; TRBD1 matches at 8 bases. This CDR3 has 17 residues. CDR1 is MGHRA, CDR2 YSYEKL, per germline. V shed 1 base, J shed 7 bases, and the junction held 9 bases outside the gene matches. The DNA for the CDR3 is TGCGCCAGCAGCCAAGGTGCCCAGGGGGCGAGGAATTCACCCCTCCACTTT. Translation gives CASSQGAQGARNSPLHF.

The genes are TRBV6-1 and TRBJ2-7; maybe TRBD1 (7 bases). Germline V gene sequence: CDR1 MNHNS, CDR2 SASEGT. This CDR3 region has 14 residues. V lost 2 bases, J lost 5 bases, and 13 bases lay in between. CDR3 in DNA: TGTGCCAGCAGTGAACAGGGGGGTCCCCACGAGCAGTACTTC. It translates to CASSEQGGPHEQYF.

The rearrangement joins TRBV3-1 (or the pseudogene TRBV3-2) to TRBJ2-2; D is ambiguous. Trimming took 4 bases from V and 2 from J, leaving 2 bases between them. The CDR3 covers 12 residues. Germline V gene lookup returns CDR1 LGHDT and CDR2 YNNKEL (reference sequence). CDR3 loop: CASSPNTGELFF. CDR3 bases: TGTGCCAGCAGCCCTAACACCGGGGAGCTGTTTTTT.

The J gene is TRBJ1-2, the V gene TRBV7-9, with no clear D. The CDR3 extends over 12 amino acids. Germline loops: CDR1 SEHNR, CDR2 FQNEAQ (reference sequence). The ends were cut back, 5 bases at V and 3 bases at J, with 7 bases in the middle. For the CDR3, the DNA is TGTGCCAGCAGCCCGGGAGACTATGGCTACACCTTC. This gives the protein CASSPGDYGYTF.